This T cell receptor beta chain was captured by sequencing in a study of blood T cell repertoires in COVID-19. About the research overall: Acute and convalescent COVID-19 specimens originated in the United States, Italy and Spain. T cells, B-cell-depleted T cells, or PBMCs supplied cDNA or gDNA.

The germline V gene encodes CDR1 LNHDA and CDR2 SQIVND (reference sequence). V gave up 3 bases and J gave up 1 base, with 7 bases separating them. This CDR3 spans 13 amino acids. Original methodology: Counts of nucleated cells, estimated from reference gene primer amplification, were obtained. Sequencing used immunoSEQ multiplex PCR; TCRdb keeps in-frame clones, though not all of them. V and J calls and clone size are those listed in that table; D and trimming were worked out from the DNA. The sample contains about 130,000 clones, roughly four fifths of which appear only once. Sample: peripheral blood. The TCR originated in a human donor in a cohort sampled during active COVID-19. The chain is built from TRBV19 and TRBJ2-7; D is unresolved. The CDR3 DNA sequence: TGTGCCAGTAGTATCCAGGTTTCCTACGAGCAGTACTTC. Its translation: CASSIQVSYEQYF.